Sequencing of this T cell receptor beta chain was carried out in a study of PD-1 blockade in classical Hodgkin lymphoma. A note on this clone: The target antigen is unknown.

The sample's time point: cycle 4 day 1 (C4D1), after less than seven weeks of nivolumab. Each patient's relapse followed autologous stem cell transplantation, and brentuximab vedotin exposure varied. Study-wide points: Patients starting nivolumab less than 1 year after ASCT had lower diversity and were excluded from later analyses. What caused the repertoire differences, perhaps disease activity or prior therapy, remains undefined. TCR diversity rose significantly by C4D1 in CD4+ but not CD8+ cells. The study found complete responders had baseline diversity similar to newly diagnosed patients.

Clones were read by immunoSEQ multiplex PCR, and TCRdb kept only the in-frame ones, dropping some. The sample comprises roughly 100,000 clones, around 93% of which are singletons, and roughly 2.1% rests with the top ten. The TCR originated in a human donor with classical Hodgkin lymphoma. The sequences come from peripheral blood mononuclear cells (PBMCs), collected before the fourth cycle of nivolumab.

The CDR3 bases are TGTGCTAGTGGTGACCCCGATAGGGTTCGCTACGAGCAGTACTTC. Translation: CASGDPDRVRYEQYF. J is TRBJ2-7 and V is TRBV12-5; no clear D gene. CDR3 length: 15 residues. The V end lost 5 bases, the J end lost 3 bases, and 17 bases lay between the germline ends. Germline V gives CDR1 LGHNT, CDR2 FRNRAP.